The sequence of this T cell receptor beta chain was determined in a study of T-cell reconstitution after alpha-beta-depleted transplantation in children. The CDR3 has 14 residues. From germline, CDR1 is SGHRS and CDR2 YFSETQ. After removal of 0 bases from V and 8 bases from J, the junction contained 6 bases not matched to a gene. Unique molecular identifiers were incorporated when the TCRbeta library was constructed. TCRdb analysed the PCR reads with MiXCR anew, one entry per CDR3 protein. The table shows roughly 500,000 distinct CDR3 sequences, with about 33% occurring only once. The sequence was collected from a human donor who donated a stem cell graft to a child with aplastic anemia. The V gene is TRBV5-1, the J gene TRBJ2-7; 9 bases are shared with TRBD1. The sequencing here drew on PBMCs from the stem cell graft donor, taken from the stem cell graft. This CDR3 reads CASSLGTGELKQYF. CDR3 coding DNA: TGCGCCAGCAGCTTGGGGACAGGGGAATTGAAGCAGTACTTC.